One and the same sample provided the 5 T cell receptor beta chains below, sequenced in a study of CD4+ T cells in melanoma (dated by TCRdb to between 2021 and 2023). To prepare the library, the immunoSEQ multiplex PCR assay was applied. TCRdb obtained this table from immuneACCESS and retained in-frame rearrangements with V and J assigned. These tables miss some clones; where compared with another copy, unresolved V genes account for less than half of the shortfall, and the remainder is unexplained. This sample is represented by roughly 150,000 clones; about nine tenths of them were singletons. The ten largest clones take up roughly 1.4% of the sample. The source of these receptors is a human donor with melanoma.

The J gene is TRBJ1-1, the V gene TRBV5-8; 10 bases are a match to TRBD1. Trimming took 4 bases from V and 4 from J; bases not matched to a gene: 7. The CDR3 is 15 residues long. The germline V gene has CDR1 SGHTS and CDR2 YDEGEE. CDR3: CASSVRQGAGTEAFF. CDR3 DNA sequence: TGTGCCAGCAGCGTGCGACAGGGGGCAGGCACTGAAGCTTTCTTT.

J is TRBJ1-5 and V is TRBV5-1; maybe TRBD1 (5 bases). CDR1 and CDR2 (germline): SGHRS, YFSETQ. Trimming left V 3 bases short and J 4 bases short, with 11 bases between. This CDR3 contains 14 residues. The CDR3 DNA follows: TGCGCCAGCAGCTATACGGGGGGAAATCAGCCCCAGCATTTT. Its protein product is CASSYTGGNQPQHF.

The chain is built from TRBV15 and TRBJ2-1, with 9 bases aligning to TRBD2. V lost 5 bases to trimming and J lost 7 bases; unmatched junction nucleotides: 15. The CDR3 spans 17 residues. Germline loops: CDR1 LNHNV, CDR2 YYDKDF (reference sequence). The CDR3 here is CATSPLGGRGGRNEQFF. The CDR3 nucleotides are TGTGCCACCAGCCCGCTCGGCGGGAGGGGGGGCCGAAATGAGCAGTTCTTC.

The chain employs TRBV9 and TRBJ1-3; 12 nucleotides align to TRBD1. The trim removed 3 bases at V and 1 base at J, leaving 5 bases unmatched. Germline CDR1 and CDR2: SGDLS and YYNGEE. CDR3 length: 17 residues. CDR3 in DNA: TGTGCCAGCAGCGCGGGGACAGGGGGCCATTCTGGAAACACCATATATTTT. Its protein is CASSAGTGGHSGNTIYF.

CDR3: CASSRNGLRGVPEAFF. In nucleotides, the CDR3 is TGTGCCAGCAGCCGAAACGGACTCCGGGGGGTCCCTGAAGCTTTCTTT. The rearrangement joins TRBV5-6 to TRBJ1-1, with D perhaps matching TRBD1 (5 bases). Per germline, CDR1 SGHDT and CDR2 YYEEEE. The V end lost 4 bases, the J end lost 6 bases, and 22 bases lay between the germline ends. This CDR3 region has 16 residues.